This T cell receptor (beta chain) comes out of a study of shared clonotypes between healthy human individuals. Germline loops: CDR1 LGHNA, CDR2 YSLEER. CDR3 length: 14 residues. With 0 bases removed from V and 6 bases from J, the gap between germline ends came to 12 bases. The assay was immunoSEQ multiplex PCR, and TCRdb's table has in-frame clones only and misses some. Among just over 2,000,000 clones listed, 85% to 95% were seen once. The sequence came from a man aged 18 to 30 in good health. The sample was naive CD4+ T cells sorted from blood. The subset was: CD45RA+ positively selected. J is TRBJ2-7 and V is TRBV4-3; D may be TRBD2 (6 bases). The CDR3 loop is CASSQEEGLGEQYF. For the CDR3, the DNA is TGCGCCAGCAGCCAAGAGGAGGGGTTAGGCGAGCAGTACTTC.